The T cell receptor (beta chain) described here comes from a study of T cell responses to AZD1222 COVID-19 vaccine. Whole-study findings and limits: Recipients of AZD1222 seropositive at baseline numbered only 6 or 7. Unmutated variant regions are reportedly the target of nearly half of TCRs that are spike-specific. Repertoires in all cases were sampled only once the peak T cell response had passed.

Profiling relied on immunoSEQ multiplex PCR, and the TCRdb table lists in-frame clones only, not all of them. This sample carries fewer than 200,000 clones, approximately 91% of them seen once, and the ten largest clones take 1.5% to 2%. This clone showed up just once. Antigen unknown. The source of this sequence is an adult in good health. Sequences were derived from peripheral blood, sampled on day 0 of AZD1222 vaccination.

The CDR3 coding sequence is TGCGCCAGCAGTGAGTCGAGGGGAATGATCTACGAGCAGTACTTC. Its translation: CASSESRGMIYEQYF. V and J are TRBV10-2 and TRBJ2-7, with D possibly being TRBD1 or TRBD2 (5 bases each). The CDR3 has 15 amino acids. Trimming stripped 0 bases from V and 3 bases from J, with 12 bases between. CDR1 WSHSY and CDR2 SAAADI come from the germline V gene.